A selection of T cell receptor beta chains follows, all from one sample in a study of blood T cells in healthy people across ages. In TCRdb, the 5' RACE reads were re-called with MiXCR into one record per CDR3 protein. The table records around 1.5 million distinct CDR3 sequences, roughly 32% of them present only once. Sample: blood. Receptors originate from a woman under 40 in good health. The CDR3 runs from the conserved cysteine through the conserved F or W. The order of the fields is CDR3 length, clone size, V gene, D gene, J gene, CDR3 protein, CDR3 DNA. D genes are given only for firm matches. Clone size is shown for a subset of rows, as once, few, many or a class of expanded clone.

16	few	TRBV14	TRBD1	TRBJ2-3	CASSQDEGAYADTQYF	TGTGCCAGCAGCCAAGACGAGGGGGCATACGCAGATACGCAGTATTTT
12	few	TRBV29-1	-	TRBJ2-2	CSVFGDVGELFF	TGCAGCGTATTCGGGGATGTCGGGGAGCTGTTTTTT
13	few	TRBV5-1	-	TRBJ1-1	CASSWSGNTEAFF	TGCGCCAGCAGCTGGTCGGGGAACACTGAAGCTTTCTTT
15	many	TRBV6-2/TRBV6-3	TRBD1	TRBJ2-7	CASREAGQGAYEQYF	TGTGCCAGCAGAGAGGCGGGACAGGGGGCCTACGAGCAGTACTTC
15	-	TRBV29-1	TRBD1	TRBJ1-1	CSVPNAGGAYTEAFF	TGCAGCGTTCCCAATGCAGGGGGCGCGTACACTGAAGCTTTCTTT
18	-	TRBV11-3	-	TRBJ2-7	CACSLDPPDSLGSYEQYF	TGTGCCTGCAGCTTAGATCCCCCGGACAGCCTAGGATCCTACGAGCAGTACTTC
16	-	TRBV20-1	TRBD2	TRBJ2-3	CSALAPGSGSTDTQYF	TGCAGTGCTTTGGCCCCTGGTAGCGGGAGCACAGATACGCAGTATTTT
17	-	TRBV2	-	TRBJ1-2	CASSENNRVSPNYGYTF	TGTGCCAGCAGTGAAAATAACAGGGTTTCGCCTAACTATGGCTACACCTTC
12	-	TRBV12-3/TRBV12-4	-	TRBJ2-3	CASSVRTDTQYF	TGTGCCAGCAGCGTGAGAACAGATACGCAGTATTTT
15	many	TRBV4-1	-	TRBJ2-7	CASSQDGSAGYEQYF	TGCGCCAGCAGCCAAGATGGTAGCGCCGGCTACGAGCAGTACTTC
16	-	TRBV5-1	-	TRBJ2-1	CASSLEGYSSYNEQFF	TGCGCCAGCAGCTTGGAGGGCTACAGCTCCTACAATGAGCAGTTCTTC
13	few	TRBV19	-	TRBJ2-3	CASRDSLRGRQYF	TGTGCCAGTAGGGACTCTCTGAGAGGGAGGCAGTATTTT
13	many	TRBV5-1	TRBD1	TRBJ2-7	CASSSDRSYEQYF	TGCGCCAGCAGCTCGGACAGGTCCTACGAGCAGTACTTC
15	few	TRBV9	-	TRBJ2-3	CASSVEGGDTDTQYF	TGTGCCAGCAGCGTAGAAGGGGGGGACACAGATACGCAGTATTTT
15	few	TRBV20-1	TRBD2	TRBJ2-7	CSAAPLAGGPHEQYF	TGCAGTGCCGCTCCACTAGCGGGGGGGCCCCACGAGCAGTACTTC
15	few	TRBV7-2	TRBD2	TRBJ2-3	CASGVNGRARDTQYF	TGTGCCAGCGGGGTCAACGGGAGGGCCAGAGATACGCAGTATTTT
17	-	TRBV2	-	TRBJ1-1	CASSEGGTYLGDTEAFF	TGTGCCAGCAGTGAAGGGGGGACCTACCTTGGGGACACTGAAGCTTTCTTT
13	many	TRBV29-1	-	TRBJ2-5	CSAPGELMETQYF	TGCAGCGCCCCAGGGGAGTTGATGGAGACCCAGTACTTC
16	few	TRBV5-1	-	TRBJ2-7	CASRPGPGHNTYEQYF	TGCGCCAGCAGACCTGGACCGGGACATAACACCTACGAGCAGTACTTC
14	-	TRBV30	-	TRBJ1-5	CAWSGSPLNQPQHF	TGTGCCTGGAGTGGTTCGCCCCTCAATCAGCCCCAGCATTTT
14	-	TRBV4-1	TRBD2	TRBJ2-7	CASRPGRGKEAQYF	TGCGCCAGCAGGCCGGGGCGGGGGAAAGAGGCCCAGTACTTC
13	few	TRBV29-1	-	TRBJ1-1	CSVALGVDTEAFF	TGCAGCGTTGCTCTGGGAGTAGACACTGAAGCTTTCTTT
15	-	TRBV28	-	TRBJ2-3	CASSFNGASTDTQYF	TGTGCCAGCAGTTTTAACGGGGCTAGCACAGATACGCAGTATTTT
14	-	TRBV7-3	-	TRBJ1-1	CASSRSGRDTEAFF	TGTGCCAGCAGCCGTTCAGGGAGGGACACTGAAGCTTTCTTT
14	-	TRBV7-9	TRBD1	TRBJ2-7	CTSSHDRGSYEQYF	TGTACCAGCAGCCATGACAGGGGCTCCTACGAGCAGTACTTC
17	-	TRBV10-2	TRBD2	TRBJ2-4	CASSESLTSGFRNIQYF	TGCGCCAGCAGTGAGTCGTTAACTAGCGGTTTTCGAAACATTCAGTACTTC
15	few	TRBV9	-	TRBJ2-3	CAGSVGSGLDDTQYF	TGTGCCGGCAGCGTAGGCTCCGGCCTCGACGATACGCAGTATTTT
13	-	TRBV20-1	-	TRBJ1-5	CSAHGSPNQLQHF	TGCAGTGCGCACGGGTCCCCCAATCAGCTCCAGCATTTT
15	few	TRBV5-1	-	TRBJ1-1	CASSLELDMNTEAFF	TGCGCCAGCAGCTTGGAACTGGACATGAACACTGAAGCTTTCTTT
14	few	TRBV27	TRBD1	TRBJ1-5	CASSIRQGAQPQHF	TGTGCCAGCAGTATCCGCCAGGGGGCTCAGCCCCAGCATTTT
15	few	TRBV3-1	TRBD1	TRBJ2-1	CASSQGQGVHNEQFF	TGTGCCAGCAGCCAAGGACAGGGGGTCCACAATGAGCAGTTCTTC
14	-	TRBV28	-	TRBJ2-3	CATLGRGGTDTQYF	TGTGCCACCCTAGGGCGAGGCGGTACAGATACGCAGTATTTT
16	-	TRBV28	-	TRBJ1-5	CASSRTYEYSNQPQHF	TGTGCCAGCAGTCGGACGTATGAATATAGCAATCAGCCCCAGCATTTT
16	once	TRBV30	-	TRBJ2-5	CAWKLTWKGTGETQYF	TGTGCCTGGAAACTAACTTGGAAGGGGACGGGAGAGACCCAGTACTTC
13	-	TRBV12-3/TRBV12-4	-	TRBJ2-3	CASSYGGGNTQYF	TGTGCCAGCAGTTATGGGGGTGGGAATACGCAGTATTTT
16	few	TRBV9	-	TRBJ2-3	CASSQEGFTRTDTQYF	TGTGCCAGCAGTCAGGAGGGATTTACTCGCACAGATACGCAGTATTTT
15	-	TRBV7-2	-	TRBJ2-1	CARRPGGAGYNEQFF	TGTGCCCGCAGGCCGGGTGGAGCTGGCTACAATGAGCAGTTCTTC
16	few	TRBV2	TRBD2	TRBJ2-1	CASSLDDGGIYNEQFF	TGTGCCAGCAGTTTGGATGACGGGGGGATCTACAATGAGCAGTTCTTC
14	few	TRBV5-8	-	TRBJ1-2	CASSLQGWFGGYTF	TGTGCCAGCAGTTTACAGGGCTGGTTCGGAGGCTACACCTTC
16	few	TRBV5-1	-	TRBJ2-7	CASSFSSGGGDYEQYF	TGCGCCAGCAGCTTTTCCTCTGGTGGGGGCGACTACGAGCAGTACTTC
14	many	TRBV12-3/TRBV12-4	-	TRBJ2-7	CASSLGRGGYEQYF	TGTGCCAGCAGCTTAGGCAGGGGTGGATACGAGCAGTACTTC
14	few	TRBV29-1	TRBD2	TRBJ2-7	CSVDAAGGPEEQYF	TGCAGCGTTGATGCAGCGGGAGGGCCGGAAGAGCAGTACTTC
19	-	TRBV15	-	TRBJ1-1	CATSRDGKGGGPKSIEAFF	TGTGCCACCAGCAGAGATGGTAAAGGAGGGGGACCCAAGTCGATTGAAGCTTTCTTT
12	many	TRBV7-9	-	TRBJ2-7	CASSDTTYEQYF	TGTGCCAGCAGCGACACCACCTACGAGCAGTACTTC
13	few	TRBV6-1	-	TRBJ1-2	CASSAGSGYGYTF	TGTGCCAGCAGTGCCGGCTCGGGGTACGGCTACACCTTC
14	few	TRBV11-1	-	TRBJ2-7	CASSLSRGNYEQYF	TGTGCCAGCAGCTTAAGTCGGGGGAACTACGAGCAGTACTTC
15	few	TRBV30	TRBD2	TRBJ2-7	CAWSVATSGRIEQYF	TGTGCCTGGAGTGTCGCGACTAGCGGGAGGATCGAGCAGTACTTC
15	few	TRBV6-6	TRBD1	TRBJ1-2	CASSYFTRGGGGYTF	TGTGCCAGCAGTTACTTCACCAGGGGGGGAGGTGGCTACACCTTC
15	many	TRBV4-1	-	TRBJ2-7	CASSQDRGSSYEQYF	TGTGCCAGCAGCCAAGACCGCGGTAGCTCCTACGAGCAGTACTTC
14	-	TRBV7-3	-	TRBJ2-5	CASSHGPWEETQYF	TGTGCCAGCAGCCACGGGCCGTGGGAAGAGACCCAGTACTTC
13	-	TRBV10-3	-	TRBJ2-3	CAISDPPGDTQYF	TGTGCCATCAGTGACCCACCGGGAGATACGCAGTATTTT
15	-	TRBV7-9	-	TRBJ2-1	CASSLLDGSASEQFF	TGTGCCAGCAGCTTATTGGATGGGTCCGCAAGTGAGCAGTTCTTC
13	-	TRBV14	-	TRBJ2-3	CASSQGLRATQYF	TGTGCCAGCAGCCAAGGTCTCCGGGCTACGCAGTATTTT
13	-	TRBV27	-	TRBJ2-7	CATQTGESYEQYF	TGTGCCACACAGACAGGCGAGTCCTACGAGCAGTACTTC
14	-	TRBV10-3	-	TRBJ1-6	CAISTKGDDSPLHF	TGTGCCATCAGCACAAAGGGGGATGATTCACCCCTCCACTTT
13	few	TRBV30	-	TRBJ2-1	CAWCPLMGFWQFF	TGTGCCTGGTGCCCCCTTATGGGCTTTTGGCAGTTCTTC
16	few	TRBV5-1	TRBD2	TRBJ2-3	CASSKGGTSGSDTQYF	TGCGCCAGCAGCAAGGGAGGGACTAGCGGTTCGGATACGCAGTATTTT
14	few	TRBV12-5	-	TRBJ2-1	CASGFSQGRNEQFF	TGTGCTAGTGGTTTCAGCCAGGGGAGAAATGAGCAGTTCTTC
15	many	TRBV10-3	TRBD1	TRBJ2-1	CAIRTDRGTDNEQFF	TGTGCCATCAGAACGGACAGGGGGACGGACAATGAGCAGTTCTTC